This T cell receptor (beta chain) was recorded in a study of T cell repertoires in cytomegalovirus infection. Study-wide background: CMV infection plus the matching HLA type was flagged by public TCR beta signatures.

This clonotype was seen once. What it binds is unknown. Germline V CDR1 and CDR2: SQVTM, ANQGSEA. The CDR3 sequence is 14 residues long. The V and J ends lost 6 bases and 6 bases, in that order; junction bases with no gene match: 10. Each CDR3 protein is one row after TCRdb ran MiXCR on the reads. Counted here are around 710,000 distinct CDR3 sequences, 25% to 30% occurring once; the ten biggest clones make up around 13%. General study points: Predominance within the ex vivo response was attributable to HLA-C-restricted CMV-specific TCR beta clonotypes. Totalled public TCR beta family frequency picked out people who carried CMV plus the relevant HLA.

The rearrangement links TRBV29-1 to TRBJ1-5; 8 bases fit TRBD1. The TCR sequence derives from a human donor in good health (CMV status not recorded). Some clones in this sample may be carry-over from other donors' samples. Specimen: cultured CD8+ T cells from PBMCs, collected from culture after CMV antigen stimulation. The CDR3 DNA follows: TGCAGCGTGGGAGACAGGGGTATGGGTCAGCCCCAGCATTTT. Translated: CSVGDRGMGQPQHF.